The clone carrying this T cell receptor (beta chain) was counted ten times or more. Its cognate antigen is unknown. The data were obtained in a study of CD8 T cells in ankylosing spondylitis. Overall study findings and caveats: Made up of several highly homologous variants, a TCR beta motif appeared characteristic of ankylosing spondylitis blood. Reactive arthritis synovial fluid and blood were previously reported to contain some motif variants. Significant enrichment of disease-linked clones was reported in matched ankylosing spondylitis synovial fluid. Disease-linked clones were CD8+ and relatively rare in peripheral blood.

CDR1 is SQVTM and CDR2 is ANQGSEA in the germline V gene. CDR3 size: 14 residues. V lost 2 bases and J 1 base, leaving 11 bases between the germline ends. Each CDR3 protein is one row after TCRdb ran MiXCR on the 5' RACE reads. The repertoire holds more than 500,000 distinct CDR3 sequences, with less than 6% as singletons. Source material: blood, either unsorted or a sorted T cell fraction (not recorded which). The chain is built from TRBV29-1 and TRBJ1-1; D gene unclear. The TCR sequence derives from a male donor with ankylosing spondylitis. Here the CDR3 reads CSVELRAGNTEAFF. The CDR3 nucleotides read TGCAGCGTTGAACTCCGAGCAGGGAACACTGAAGCTTTCTTT.